These T cell receptor beta chains were read from a single sample in a study of CD4 T cells in relation to SARS-CoV-2 and coronaviruses. Only in-frame clones appear in the TCRdb table, and some are missing; sequencing was by immunoSEQ multiplex PCR. This sample has 20,000 to 25,000 clones; approximately 82% occur once, and the top ten carry roughly 17%. These receptors have no identified antigens. The sequencing input was CD4+ T cells from PBMCs, cultured in vitro. The receptor set was obtained from a human donor in good health. Each CDR3 is given with its conserved first and last residue. The order of the fields is CDR3 length, V gene, J gene, D gene, clone size, CDR3 protein, CDR3 DNA. A D gene is named only where the DNA matches it firmly. Clone size is shown for a subset of rows, as once, few, many or a class of expanded clone.

length: 15
V: TRBV18
J: TRBJ2-1
D: .
size: .
CDR3: CASSPLGTGDNEQFF
DNA: TGTGCCAGCTCACCACTTGGGACGGGTGACAATGAGCAGTTCTTC

length: 15
V: TRBV5-1
J: TRBJ2-2
D: .
size: .
CDR3: CASSVGGIKAGELFF
DNA: TGCGCCAGCAGCGTCGGAGGGATTAAGGCCGGGGAGCTGTTTTTT

length: 13
V: TRBV28
J: TRBJ1-5
D: .
size: .
CDR3: CASSLSGNQPQHF
DNA: TGTGCCAGCAGTTTATCAGGCAATCAGCCCCAGCATTTT

length: 15
V: TRBV10-2
J: TRBJ1-6
D: TRBD1
size: once
CDR3: CASRLGTAYNSPLHF
DNA: TGCGCCAGCAGACTGGGGACAGCTTATAATTCACCCCTCCACTTT

length: 14
V: TRBV5-1
J: TRBJ1-2
D: TRBD1
size: .
CDR3: CASSSEGQEGGYTF
DNA: TGCGCCAGCAGCTCTGAGGGACAGGAGGGTGGCTACACCTTC

length: 13
V: TRBV5-5
J: TRBJ1-1
D: .
size: few
CDR3: CASSLGPHTEAFF
DNA: TGTGCCAGCAGTTTGGGACCGCACACTGAAGCTTTCTTT

length: 15
V: TRBV4-1
J: TRBJ1-4
D: .
size: .
CDR3: CASSQVGTVNEKLFF
DNA: TGCGCCAGCAGCCAGGTGGGGACGGTTAATGAAAAACTGTTTTTT

length: 15
V: TRBV13
J: TRBJ1-2
D: TRBD1
size: .
CDR3: CASRPGTGGAYGYTF
DNA: TGTGCCAGCAGACCCGGGACAGGGGGCGCCTATGGCTACACCTTC

length: 10
V: TRBV10-2
J: TRBJ2-1
D: .
size: few
CDR3: CASSMNEQFF
DNA: TGCGCCAGCAGTATGAATGAGCAGTTCTTC

length: 11
V: TRBV12-5
J: TRBJ2-2
D: .
size: .
CDR3: CASGLPGELFF
DNA: TGTGCTAGTGGTTTGCCCGGGGAGCTGTTTTTT

length: 14
V: TRBV6-5
J: TRBJ2-1
D: .
size: .
CDR3: CASSPLARSNEQFF
DNA: TGTGCCAGCAGTCCCCTGGCGAGAAGCAATGAGCAGTTCTTC

length: 15
V: TRBV5-1
J: TRBJ1-2
D: .
size: large
CDR3: CASSLEEGSGDGYTF
DNA: TGCGCCAGCAGCTTGGAGGAGGGCTCAGGGGATGGCTACACCTTC

length: 16
V: TRBV24-1
J: TRBJ2-5
D: .
size: .
CDR3: CATSDPSKTGLETQYF
DNA: TGTGCCACCAGTGATCCCTCAAAAACAGGGTTGGAGACCCAGTACTTC

length: 17
V: TRBV11-2
J: TRBJ2-3
D: .
size: once
CDR3: CASSFRLTAGIADTQYF
DNA: TGTGCCAGCAGCTTCCGCCTAACTGCGGGCATCGCAGATACGCAGTATTTT

length: 15
V: TRBV9
J: TRBJ2-1
D: TRBD2
size: .
CDR3: CASSVDSGVWNEQFF
DNA: TGTGCCAGCAGCGTAGATAGCGGGGTTTGGAATGAGCAGTTCTTC